Given below is one T cell receptor (beta chain) in context. Its cognate antigen is unknown. The junction differs from germline at one of its ends, possibly a read error. The source of the sample is a study of T cells in Graves' hyperthyroidism and ophthalmopathy. About the study: Prior to any treatment, at the point of initial diagnosis, peripheral blood was collected.

Germline V CDR1 and CDR2: DFQATT, SNEGSKA (reference sequence). CDR3 length: 14 amino acids. Broader study findings: A model built on 13 V-J features separated ophthalmopathy from stable hyperthyroidism.

Graves' hyperthyroidism was deemed stable absent ophthalmopathy progression within 18 months. Clinical symptoms, serum thyroxine and TRAb, thyroid ultrasound and orbital computed tomography were used for the diagnoses. TCR beta CDR3 region amplification was performed from RNA transcripts. First-round RT-PCR targeting the TCR CDR3 was performed with the HTBI primer set. MiXCR was run by TCRdb on the multiplex PCR reads, yielding one entry per CDR3 protein. The repertoire holds a few hundred thousand distinct CDR3 sequences, with about 16% as singletons. This clonotype was obtained from a young woman with Graves' hyperthyroidism. The V call is TRBV20-1, the J call TRBJ2-1; 10 bases are a match to TRBD2. The sample taken for sequencing was blood. The CDR3 nucleotides read TGTAGTGCTAGAGATAGCGGGAGGTTAGATGAGCAGTTCTTC. This codes for CSARDSGRLDEQFF.